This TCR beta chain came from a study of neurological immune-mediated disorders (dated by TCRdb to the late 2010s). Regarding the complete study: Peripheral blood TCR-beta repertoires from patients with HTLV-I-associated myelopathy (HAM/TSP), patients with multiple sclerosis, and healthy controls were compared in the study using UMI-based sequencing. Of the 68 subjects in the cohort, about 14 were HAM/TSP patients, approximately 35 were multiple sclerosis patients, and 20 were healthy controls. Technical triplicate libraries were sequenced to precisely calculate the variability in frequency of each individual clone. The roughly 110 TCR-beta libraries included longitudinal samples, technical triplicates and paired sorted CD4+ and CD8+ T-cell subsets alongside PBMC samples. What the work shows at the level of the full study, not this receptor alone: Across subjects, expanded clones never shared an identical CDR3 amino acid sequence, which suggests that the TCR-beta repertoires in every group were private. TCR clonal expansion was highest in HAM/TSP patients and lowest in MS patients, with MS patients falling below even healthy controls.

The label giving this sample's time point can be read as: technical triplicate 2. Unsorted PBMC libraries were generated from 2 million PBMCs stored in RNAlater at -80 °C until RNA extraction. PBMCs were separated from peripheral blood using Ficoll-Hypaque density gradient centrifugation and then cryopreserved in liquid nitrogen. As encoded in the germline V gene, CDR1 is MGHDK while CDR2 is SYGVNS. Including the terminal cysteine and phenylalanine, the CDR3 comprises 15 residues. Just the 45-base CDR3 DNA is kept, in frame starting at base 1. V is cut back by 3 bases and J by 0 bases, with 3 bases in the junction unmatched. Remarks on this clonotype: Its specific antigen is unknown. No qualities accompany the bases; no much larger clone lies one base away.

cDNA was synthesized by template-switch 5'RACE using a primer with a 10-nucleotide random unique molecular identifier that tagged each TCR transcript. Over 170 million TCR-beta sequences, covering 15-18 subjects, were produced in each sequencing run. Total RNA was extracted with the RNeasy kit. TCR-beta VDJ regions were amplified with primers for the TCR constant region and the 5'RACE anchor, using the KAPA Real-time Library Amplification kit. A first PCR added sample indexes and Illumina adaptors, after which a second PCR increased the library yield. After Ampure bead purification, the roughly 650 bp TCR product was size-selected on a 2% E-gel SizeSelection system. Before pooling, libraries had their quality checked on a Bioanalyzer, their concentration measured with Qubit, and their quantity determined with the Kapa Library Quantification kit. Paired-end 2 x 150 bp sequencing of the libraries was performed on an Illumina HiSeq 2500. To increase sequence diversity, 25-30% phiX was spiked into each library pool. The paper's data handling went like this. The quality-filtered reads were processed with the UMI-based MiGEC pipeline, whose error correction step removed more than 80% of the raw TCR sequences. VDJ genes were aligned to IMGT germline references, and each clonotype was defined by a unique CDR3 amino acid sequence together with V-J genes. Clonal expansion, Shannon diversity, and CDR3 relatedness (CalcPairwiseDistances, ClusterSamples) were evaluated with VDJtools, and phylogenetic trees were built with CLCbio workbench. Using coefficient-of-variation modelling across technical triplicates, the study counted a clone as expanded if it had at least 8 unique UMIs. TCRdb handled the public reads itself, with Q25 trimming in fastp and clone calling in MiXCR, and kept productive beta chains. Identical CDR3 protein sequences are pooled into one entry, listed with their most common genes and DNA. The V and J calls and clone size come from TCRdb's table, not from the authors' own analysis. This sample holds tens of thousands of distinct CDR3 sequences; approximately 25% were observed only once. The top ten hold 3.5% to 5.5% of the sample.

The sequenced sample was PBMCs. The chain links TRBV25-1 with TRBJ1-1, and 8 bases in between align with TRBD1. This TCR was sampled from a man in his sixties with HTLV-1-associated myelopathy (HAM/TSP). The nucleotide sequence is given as TGTGCCAGCAGTGAGCTCAGGGGGCTGAACACTGAAGCTTTCTTT. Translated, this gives CASSELRGLNTEAFF. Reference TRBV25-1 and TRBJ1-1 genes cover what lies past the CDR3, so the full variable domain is EADIYQTPRYLVIGTGKKITLECSQTMGHDKMYWYQQDPGMELHLIHYSYGVNSTEKGDLSSESTVSRIRTEHFPLTLESARPSHTSQYLCASSELRGLNTEAFFGQGTRLTVV.